Sequencing of this TCR beta chain was carried out in a study of T-cell reconstitution after alpha-beta-depleted transplantation in children. Unique molecular identifiers were incorporated when the TCRbeta library was constructed. In TCRdb, the PCR reads were re-called with MiXCR into one record per CDR3 protein. The sample lists 530,000 or so distinct CDR3 sequences; over 20% were seen once. A few counts support this clonotype. What it binds is unknown. Looked up from germline, CDR1 is MNHNS and CDR2 is SASEGT. CDR3 length equals 14 residues. The germline V and J ends were trimmed by 6 bases and 6 bases, with 18 bases remaining between them. Whole-study findings and limits: Some patients' high day-60 TCRbeta diversity was traced to surviving recipient T cells and thymic progenitors.

The genes are TRBV6-1 and TRBJ2-7; the D gene is possibly TRBD2 (6 bases). Material: PBMCs, obtained before TCRalphabeta/CD19-depleted stem cell transplant. The receptor was isolated from a boy under two years old with Wiskott-Aldrich syndrome, due to receive a stem cell transplant. CDR3 DNA sequence: TGTGCCAGCAGAGTGACGGGACTGGCTGGCGAGCAGTACTTC. This sequence encodes CASRVTGLAGEQYF.